The T cell receptor beta chain described here comes from a study of T cells in Graves' hyperthyroidism and ophthalmopathy. For this clonotype: The antigen remains unidentified.

From RNA transcripts, TCR beta CDR3 regions were amplified. First-round RT-PCR targeting the TCR CDR3 was performed with the HTBI primer set. TCRdb passed the multiplex PCR reads through MiXCR, listing each CDR3 protein once. This sample has about 270,000 distinct CDR3 sequences, with roughly 22% found just once. Germline CDR1 and CDR2: LNHDA and SQIVND (reference sequence). CDR3 size: 16 residues. Losses at the gene ends were 5 bases for V and 4 bases for J; bases not matched to a gene: 7. Study-wide findings and caveats: It was a median 6.5 months before onset that the model predicted ophthalmopathy. Blood also showed most of the thyroid clonotypes that were expanded above 0.001.

Specimen: blood. The chain recombines TRBV19 with TRBJ2-1, with 11 bases identical to TRBD2. This sequence was found in a man aged 25-40 years with Graves' ophthalmopathy. The CDR3 DNA reads as TGTGCCAGTAGTCATGGGACTAGCGGACCATACAATGAGCAGTTCTTC. This encodes CASSHGTSGPYNEQFF.